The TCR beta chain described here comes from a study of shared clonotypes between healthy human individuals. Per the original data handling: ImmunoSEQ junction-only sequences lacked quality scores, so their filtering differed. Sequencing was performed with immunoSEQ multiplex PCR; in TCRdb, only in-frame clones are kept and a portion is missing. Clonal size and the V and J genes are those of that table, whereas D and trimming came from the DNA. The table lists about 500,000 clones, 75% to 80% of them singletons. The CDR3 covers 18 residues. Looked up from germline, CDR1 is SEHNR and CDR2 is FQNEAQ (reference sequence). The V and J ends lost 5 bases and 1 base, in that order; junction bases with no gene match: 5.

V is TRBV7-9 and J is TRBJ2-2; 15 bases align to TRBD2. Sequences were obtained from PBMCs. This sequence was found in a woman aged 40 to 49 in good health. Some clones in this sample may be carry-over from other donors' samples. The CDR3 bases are TGTGCCAGCAGCCAGCCGGGACTAGCGGGAGGGAACACCGGGGAGCTGTTTTTT. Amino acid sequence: CASSQPGLAGGNTGELFF.